This T cell receptor beta chain came from a study of regulatory T cells in long-lasting Graves disease. Regarding this clonotype: The antigen is unknown.

Study-level results: Public clonotype sharing was higher in persistent than newly diagnosed patients.

The CDR3 loop spans 16 amino acids. V gave up 1 base and J gave up 5 bases; unmatched junction bases: 8. CDR1 and CDR2 (germline): SGDLS, YYNGEE. Indicated time point: newly diagnosed GD, antithyroid drugs for less than 3 months. RNA from PBMCs was the source of the TCR library. With iRepertoire HTBI primers and Arm-PCR of CDR3 regions, TCR beta libraries were built. TCRdb re-derived calls from the multiplex PCR reads in MiXCR, one entry per CDR3 protein. The table has some 220,000 distinct CDR3 sequences, around 19% seen once; the top ten hold 12%. These records were also assigned to another study, of T cells in Graves' hyperthyroidism and ophthalmopathy.

Sequences were derived from peripheral blood mononuclear cells (PBMCs), sampled at new diagnosis, from a patient treated with antithyroid drugs. This chain links TRBV9 with TRBJ2-1, with 8 nucleotides matching TRBD2. The receptor comes from a woman in her twenties or thirties with Graves disease. CDR3 in DNA: TGTGCCAGCAGCGTATCGGCAGCGGGGGCCGACAATGAGCAGTTCTTC. Translated, it gives CASSVSAAGADNEQFF.